This T cell receptor (beta chain) was recorded in a study of identical twins. Study conclusions and caveats: There was more out-of-frame TCR alpha sharing in monozygotic twins than models estimated.

Germline CDR1 reads MDHEN; CDR2 reads SYDVKM. CDR3 length: 14 amino acids. This clonotype came up once. Its antigen is currently unknown. A read error may produce the germline difference seen at one junction end. Template switching added a universal primer site; cDNA carried unique molecular identifiers. MiXCR was run by TCRdb on the 5' RACE reads, yielding one entry per CDR3 protein. The sample consists of 1.5 million to 2 million distinct CDR3 sequences, 25% to 35% of them appearing once. Sequencing was done on a sample of cord blood. The chain recombines TRBV28 with TRBJ2-4; no reliable D call. The TCR comes from a newborn girl in good health. In nucleotides, the CDR3 is TGTGCCTGCAGTCCCCAAGGGGCCAAAAACATTCAGTACTTC. Its protein product is CACSPQGAKNIQYF.